This T cell receptor (beta chain) was sequenced in a study of blood T cell repertoires in COVID-19. Overall study: In each case, the material was cDNA or gDNA derived from T cells, B-cell-depleted T cells, or PBMCs.

In the original workflow: Reference gene primer amplification gave estimated nucleated cell counts. Data came from immunoSEQ multiplex PCR; TCRdb stores just in-frame clones and leaves some out. D and trimming were read from the DNA, whereas the V and J calls and clone size are those reported in that table. The data show 120,000 to 150,000 clones, more than 75% seen once. This CDR3 has 15 residues. After removal of 7 bases from V and 5 bases from J, the junction contained 11 bases not matched to a gene. The germline V gene encodes CDR1 MNHEY and CDR2 SVGAGI. The chain has TRBV6-5 and TRBJ2-1; TRBD1 agrees at 7 bases. This clonotype originated in a woman aged 45-65 years with active or convalescent COVID-19. The sequenced material came from peripheral blood. CDR3 nucleotides: TGTGCCAGCAACGTACAGGGGCGATGGGACAATGAGCAGTTCTTC. It yields the protein CASNVQGRWDNEQFF.